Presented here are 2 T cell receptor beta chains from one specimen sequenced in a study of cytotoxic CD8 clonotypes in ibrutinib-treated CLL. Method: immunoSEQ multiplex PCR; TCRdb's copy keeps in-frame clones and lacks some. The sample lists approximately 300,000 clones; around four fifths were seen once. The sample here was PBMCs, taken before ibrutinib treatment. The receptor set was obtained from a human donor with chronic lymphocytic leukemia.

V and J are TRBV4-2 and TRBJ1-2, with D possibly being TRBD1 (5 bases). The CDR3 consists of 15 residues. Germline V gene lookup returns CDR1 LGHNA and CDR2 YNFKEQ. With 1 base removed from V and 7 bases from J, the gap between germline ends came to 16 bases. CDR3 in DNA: TGTGCCAGCAGCCAAGTCGGTGCGGGGCCCGGTGGCTACACCTTC. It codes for CASSQVGAGPGGYTF.

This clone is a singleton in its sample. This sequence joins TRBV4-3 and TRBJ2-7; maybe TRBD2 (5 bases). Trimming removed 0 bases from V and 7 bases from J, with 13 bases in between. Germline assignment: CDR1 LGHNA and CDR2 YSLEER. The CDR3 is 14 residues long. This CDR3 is CASSQDKATGEQYF. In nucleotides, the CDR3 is TGCGCCAGCAGCCAAGATAAAGCCACGGGAGAGCAGTACTTC.